The clone carrying this T cell receptor beta chain has just a few counts. The sample originates from a study of T cell clones after liver transplantation. Repertoires were generated with immunoSEQ multiplex PCR, while TCRdb's copy carries only in-frame clones and drops some. The sample records about 70,000 clones, 80% being singletons. The CDR3 spans 16 residues. The V segment lost 6 bases and the J segment 0 bases; nucleotides outside the gene matches: 7. Germline-derived CDR1 and CDR2 are MDHEN and SYDVKM. The chain has TRBV28 and TRBJ2-5, with 10 bases lining up with TRBD1. Sequenced material: CD4+ T cells from blood, taken 12 months after liver transplant. The TCR sequence derives from a human patient who received a liver transplant. Some T cells may have come from the graft donor. In nucleotides, the CDR3 is TGTGCCAGCAGGGAGTACGGGACAGGGGACCAAGAGACCCAGTACTTC. The encoded protein is CASREYGTGDQETQYF.